These 15 T cell receptor beta chains came from one sample sequenced in a study of T-cell reconstitution after alpha-beta-depleted transplantation in children. It was with unique molecular identifiers that the TCRbeta library was prepared. TCRdb re-derived calls from the PCR reads in MiXCR, one entry per CDR3 protein. The sample lists 500,000 to 600,000 distinct CDR3 sequences, 25% to 30% occurring once. This sample comprised PBMCs, obtained before TCRalphabeta/CD19-depleted stem cell transplant. These receptors originate from a boy younger than two with Wiskott-Aldrich syndrome, due to receive a stem cell transplant.

This clonotype has more than one count but fewer than ten. This sequence joins TRBV10-3 and TRBJ2-5; TRBD1 or TRBD2 may be the D gene (5 bases each). V lost 3 bases, J lost 4 bases, and 18 bases lay in between. The V gene's germline CDR1 is ENHRY and CDR2 SYGVKD. This CDR3 is built from 16 residues. CDR3 residues: CAISDGRGALRETQYF. CDR3 nucleotides: TGTGCCATCAGTGACGGAAGAGGGGCCCTGCGAGAGACCCAGTACTTC.

V gene TRBV12-3 or TRBV12-4 combines with J gene TRBJ2-3; TRBD2 aligns across 8 bases. CDR3 length equals 14 residues. Losses at the gene ends were 7 bases for V and 5 bases for J; bases not matched to a gene: 8. In DNA form, the CDR3 reads TGTGCCAGCACCCTTAGCGGGGCCCTAGATACGCAGTATTTT. This sequence encodes CASTLSGALDTQYF.

J is TRBJ1-1 and V is TRBV29-1, with a weak D call TRBD1 (6 bases). V shed 3 bases and J shed 4 bases, with 12 bases lying between them. There are 13 residues in the CDR3. Germline V gene data show CDR1 as SQVTM and CDR2 as ANQGSEA. CDR3 DNA sequence: TGCAGCGTTGAGCCGGGGGCAGTCACTGAAGCTTTCTTT. Protein product: CSVEPGAVTEAFF.

This rearrangement joins TRBV10-3 to TRBJ2-1; 8 bases align to TRBD2. J lost 7 bases, V lost 5 bases, and 1 base had no gene match. CDR1 and CDR2 from the germline V gene are ENHRY and SYGVKD. This CDR3 has 12 amino acids. The CDR3 reads CAISSGSNEQFF. The CDR3 DNA is TGTGCCATCAGTAGCGGGAGTAATGAGCAGTTCTTC.

This clonotype occurred a few times. This rearrangement joins TRBV27 to TRBJ2-7; D is perhaps TRBD2 (5 bases). V lost 6 bases to trimming and J lost 3 bases, with 15 bases between them. Germline values: CDR1 MNHEY, CDR2 SMNVEV (reference sequence). CDR3 length equals 14 residues. DNA for the CDR3: TGTGCCAGCAGCGTTGGAGCTGCGGGCTACGAGCAGTACTTC. Amino acids: CASSVGAAGYEQYF.

The chain joins TRBV20-1 to TRBJ1-2, with 9 bases identical to TRBD1. The CDR3 covers 13 residues. Germline-derived CDR1 and CDR2 are DFQATT and SNEGSKA (reference sequence). V trimming: 3 bases; J trimming: 8 bases; junction bases outside the gene matches: 7. The CDR3 nucleotides read TGCAGTGCTAGGGATGACAGGGGGTTCGGCTACACCTTC. Its translation is CSARDDRGFGYTF.

This clonotype showed up just a few times. The chain uses TRBV30 and TRBJ1-2; a possible D gene is TRBD1 (5 bases). In germline, CDR1 is GTSNPN, CDR2 SVGIG (reference sequence). V dropped 3 bases and J dropped 1 base, with 18 bases sitting between them. This CDR3 is built from 16 residues. CDR3: CAWRDKGRALNYGYTF. In DNA, the CDR3 is TGTGCCTGGAGGGATAAGGGGAGGGCCCTTAACTATGGCTACACCTTC.

This clonotype has only a few counts. The chain is built from TRBV12-3 or TRBV12-4 and TRBJ2-5; possibly TRBD1 for D (5 bases). V was cut by 6 bases and J by 5 bases, with 7 bases left in between. This CDR3 is 11 amino acids long. CDR3 coding DNA: TGTGCCAGCAGCAACAGGGAGACCCAGTACTTC. It is translated as CASSNRETQYF.

V usage is TRBV6-6 and J usage is TRBJ1-1; TRBD1 agrees at 8 bases. The CDR3 has 12 amino acids. The trim removed 6 bases at V and 14 bases at J, leaving 11 bases unmatched. Germline-derived CDR1 and CDR2 are MNHNY and SVGAGI (reference sequence). The CDR3 coding sequence is TGTGCCAGCAGCTATCGGACAGGGAACGTCTTCTTT. It is translated as CASSYRTGNVFF.

V is TRBV29-1 and J is TRBJ1-2; 7 bases map to TRBD1. V lost 5 bases and J lost 0; bases outside the gene matches: 3. This CDR3 is 13 amino acids long. Germline assignment: CDR1 SQVTM and CDR2 ANQGSEA. CDR3 DNA sequence: TGCAGCGTTCGCGGGACAGCTAACTATGGCTACACCTTC. Protein: CSVRGTANYGYTF.

The chain recombines TRBV29-1 with TRBJ2-1, with D tentatively TRBD1 or TRBD2 (6 bases each). V gave up 0 bases and J gave up 7 bases, with 10 bases separating them. Germline V gives CDR1 SQVTM, CDR2 ANQGSEA. The CDR3 length is 13 residues. The CDR3 coding sequence is TGCAGCGTTGAAGACAGGGGAGGAAATGAGCAGTTCTTC. It is translated as CSVEDRGGNEQFF.

This clonotype has just a few counts. V and J are TRBV27 and TRBJ2-1; no definite D call. The V gene lost 5 bases and the J gene lost 8 bases, with 22 bases spanning the gap. This CDR3 region has 16 residues. Looked up from germline, CDR1 is MNHEY and CDR2 is SMNVEV (reference sequence). CDR3 amino acids: CASSSGRKTANYEQFF. The CDR3 nucleotides read TGTGCCAGCAGTAGTGGGCGTAAAACCGCGAACTATGAGCAGTTCTTC.

The chain joins TRBV20-1 to TRBJ2-1, with D perhaps matching TRBD2 (5 bases). Between the trimmed V and J ends, which lost 5 bases and 0 bases, there was a span of 11 bases. Looked up from germline, CDR1 is DFQATT and CDR2 is SNEGSKA (reference sequence). This CDR3 comprises 14 residues. The CDR3 here is CSARWRTSYNEQFF. The CDR3 DNA is TGCAGTGCTCGGTGGAGGACCTCCTACAATGAGCAGTTCTTC.

This chain links TRBV5-1 with TRBJ2-5; D call uncertain. The CDR3 loop spans 14 amino acids. Trimming removed 0 bases at V and 1 base at J, with 7 bases between. Germline V gene lookup returns CDR1 SGHRS and CDR2 YFSETQ. CDR3 nucleotides: TGCGCCAGCAGCTTGGCCTATAGCCAAGAGACCCAGTACTTC. The encoded protein is CASSLAYSQETQYF.

This clonotype was counted only a few times. The chain recombines TRBV5-1 with TRBJ2-1; D not certain. CDR1 and CDR2 (germline): SGHRS, YFSETQ. This CDR3 has 14 amino acids. V was pared by 4 bases and J by 5 bases, with 13 bases between. The CDR3 spells CASSPRLTNNEQFF. The CDR3 bases are TGCGCCAGCAGCCCCCGCCTGACCAACAATGAGCAGTTCTTC.